Presented here are 17 T cell receptor beta chains from one specimen sequenced in a study of blood T cell repertoires in COVID-19. Sequencing used immunoSEQ multiplex PCR; TCRdb keeps in-frame clones, though not all of them. This sample has some 57,000 clones, with 70% to 85% found just once. The sample comprised peripheral blood. The receptors originated from an elderly man with COVID-19, enrolled during active disease.

The genes are TRBV5-1 and TRBJ1-4; D is undetermined. From germline, CDR1 is SGHRS and CDR2 YFSETQ. V was pared by 5 bases and J by 4 bases, with 12 bases between. CDR3 length: 14 residues. In DNA, the CDR3 is TGCGCCAGCAGTCCCGTGGAGGGTAATGAAAAACTGTTTTTT. Translation gives CASSPVEGNEKLFF. Together with reference TRBV5-1 and TRBJ1-4, the CDR3 gives the full variable domain: KAGVTQTPRYLIKTRGQQVTLSCSPISGHRSVSWYQQTPGQGLQFLFEYFSETQRNKGNFPGRFSGRQFSNSRSEMNVSTLELGDSALYLCASSPVEGNEKLFFGSGTQLSVL.

This clone has just one count. The J gene is TRBJ2-5, the V gene TRBV5-1; D unclear. Germline V gene lookup returns CDR1 SGHRS and CDR2 YFSETQ. Trimming cost V 2 bases and J 2 bases, with 13 bases left between them. The CDR3 extends over 15 amino acids. The chain's CDR3 is CASSFSARPQETQYF. As DNA, the CDR3 is TGCGCCAGCAGCTTCTCTGCTAGGCCGCAAGAGACCCAGTACTTC.

This chain connects TRBV5-1 to TRBJ2-5; 7 nucleotides match TRBD2. CDR1 and CDR2 from the germline V gene are SGHRS and YFSETQ. V lost 2 bases to trimming and J lost 2 bases; unmatched junction nucleotides: 6. CDR3 length: 15 residues. This CDR3 is CASSFRAGRQETQYF. CDR3 DNA sequence: TGCGCCAGCAGCTTCAGAGCGGGGAGACAAGAGACCCAGTACTTC.

V usage is TRBV6-5 and J usage is TRBJ1-4; the D is unclear. CDR3 length: 11 amino acids. The germline gives CDR1 MNHEY, CDR2 SVGAGI. Trimming pared 6 bases from V and 13 bases from J, leaving 12 bases between. CDR3 in amino acids: CASRREGLLFF. CDR3 in DNA: TGTGCCAGCAGAAGGGAGGGCCTACTGTTTTTT.

This clone was seen a handful of times. The V and J genes are TRBV4-3 and TRBJ2-5; 11 nucleotides match TRBD2. Germline V gene sequence: CDR1 LGHNA, CDR2 YSLEER. This CDR3 region has 18 residues. V dropped 0 bases and J dropped 4; count of bases not matched to a gene: 10. The CDR3 nucleotides read TGCGCCAGCAGCCAAGATGGCCTAGCGGGGGGTTATGGAGAGACCCAGTACTTC. This encodes CASSQDGLAGGYGETQYF.

The chain uses TRBV11-2 and TRBJ1-6; a possible D gene is TRBD1 (6 bases). This CDR3 comprises 15 residues. Per germline, CDR1 SGHAT and CDR2 FQNNGV. V dropped 5 bases and J dropped 5 bases, with 13 bases sitting between them. CDR3 coding DNA: TGTGCCAGCAGCCCTATCAGGGGAGATAATTCACCCCTCCACTTT. Protein product: CASSPIRGDNSPLHF. Variable domain in full (rest from reference TRBV11-2 and TRBJ1-6): EAGVAQSPRYKIIEKRQSVAFWCNPISGHATLYWYQQILGQGPKLLIQFQNNGVVDDSQLPKDRFSAERLKGVDSTLKIQPAKLEDSAVYLCASSPIRGDNSPLHFGNGTRLTVT.

The rearrangement links TRBV10-3 to TRBJ1-6; 8 positions agree with TRBD1. Losses at the gene ends were 5 bases for V and 0 bases for J; bases not matched to a gene: 6. Germline V CDR1 and CDR2: ENHRY, SYGVKD. The CDR3 is made up of 17 amino acids. Written as DNA, the CDR3 is TGTGCCATCAGTCTCAGGGGGCTGAGCTCCTATAATTCACCCCTCCACTTT. Its protein is CAISLRGLSSYNSPLHF.

The rearrangement joins TRBV7-2 to TRBJ2-3, with 8 bases matching TRBD1. Germline V gives CDR1 SGHTA, CDR2 FQGNSA. CDR3 length: 15 residues. J gave up 3 bases and V 5 bases, and 7 bases lay outside the gene matches. The CDR3 spells CASSVDRGKTDTQYF. The CDR3 nucleotides read TGTGCCAGCAGCGTCGACAGGGGAAAGACAGATACGCAGTATTTT.

This rearrangement joins TRBV7-2 to TRBJ1-6; tentatively, D is TRBD1 (6 bases). V lost 6 bases, J lost 10 bases, and 19 bases lay in between. CDR1 SGHTA and CDR2 FQGNSA come from the germline V gene. This CDR3 has 15 amino acids. The CDR3 spells CASRTNTGTGSPLHF. The CDR3 DNA is TGTGCCAGCAGAACGAACACAGGGACGGGATCACCCCTCCACTTT.

This clone has just one count. This chain links TRBV9 with TRBJ2-2; tentatively, D is TRBD2 (6 bases). The length of the CDR3 is 15 residues. Trimming removed 0 bases at V and 1 base at J, with 7 bases between. Germline values: CDR1 SGDLS, CDR2 YYNGEE. Written as DNA, the CDR3 is TGTGCCAGCAGCGTAGTGGGGGGGAACACCGGGGAGCTGTTTTTT. Translated: CASSVVGGNTGELFF.

The rearrangement links TRBV5-1 to TRBJ2-3; D perhaps matches TRBD2 (6 bases). The CDR3 loop spans 14 amino acids. Germline V gene lookup returns CDR1 SGHRS and CDR2 YFSETQ. Trimming pared 5 bases from V and 2 bases from J, leaving 12 bases between. CDR3 residues: CASSFAGSTDTQYF. The DNA of the CDR3 is TGCGCCAGCAGTTTCGCGGGATCCACAGATACGCAGTATTTT.

Only one count was recorded for this clone. V is TRBV5-1 and J is TRBJ2-1; TRBD2 agrees at 11 bases. CDR1 is SGHRS and CDR2 is YFSETQ in the germline V gene. The V gene end was trimmed by 7 bases and the J gene end by 4 bases; junction bases not matched to a gene: 4. This CDR3 contains 14 residues. The DNA of the CDR3 is TGCGCCAGCTATACTAGCGGGAGTTACAATGAGCAGTTCTTC. As protein: CASYTSGSYNEQFF.

This chain links TRBV19 with TRBJ1-1, with D unresolved. CDR1 is LNHDA and CDR2 is SQIVND in the germline V gene (reference sequence). Trimming stripped 5 bases from V and 3 bases from J, with 10 bases between. CDR3 length: 13 amino acids. CDR3 residues: CASSQSVDTEAFF. CDR3 DNA sequence: TGTGCCAGTAGTCAGTCAGTTGACACTGAAGCTTTCTTT.

The V and J genes are TRBV7-2 and TRBJ2-5, with D possibly being TRBD2 (5 bases). The V end lost 5 bases, the J end lost 5 bases, and 15 bases lay between the germline ends. This CDR3 has 14 residues. Germline-derived CDR1 and CDR2 are SGHTA and FQGNSA. CDR3 sequence: CASSGRGKLETQYF. CDR3 sequence (DNA): TGTGCCAGCAGCGGACGAGGGAAGTTGGAGACCCAGTACTTC.

The chain links TRBV24-1 to TRBJ2-3, with 10 bases identical to TRBD2. CDR3 length: 17 residues. Trimming at V came to 0 bases and at J to 4 bases, leaving 6 bases not matched to a gene. The germline V gene has CDR1 KGHDR and CDR2 SFDVKD. CDR3 sequence: CATSDLPSGSGADTQYF. The CDR3, as DNA: TGTGCCACCAGTGATTTGCCTAGCGGGAGTGGGGCAGATACGCAGTATTTT.

V usage is TRBV2 and J usage is TRBJ1-1; TRBD1 matches 12 bases. This CDR3 is 14 amino acids long. V dropped 6 bases and J dropped 2; count of bases not matched to a gene: 1. The germline gives CDR1 SNHLY, CDR2 FYNNEI. The CDR3 here is CASRGTGGNTEAFF. The CDR3 DNA is TGTGCCAGCAGGGGGACAGGGGGCAACACTGAAGCTTTCTTT.

The V call is TRBV4-1, the J call TRBJ1-1; D remains ambiguous. The V and J ends lost 4 bases and 5 bases respectively, with 14 bases between them. Germline values: CDR1 MGHRA, CDR2 YSYEKL. This CDR3 contains 14 residues. CDR3 loop: CASSPRELRTEAFF. CDR3 DNA sequence: TGCGCCAGCAGCCCCCGCGAATTACGGACTGAAGCTTTCTTT.